The 19 T cell receptor beta chains in this list originate from one sample, sequenced in a study of blood T cell repertoires in COVID-19. Assay used: immunoSEQ multiplex PCR; TCRdb lists only in-frame clones, some missing. The sample holds 200,000 to 250,000 clones, about 86% seen once. Input material: peripheral blood. Receptor source: a woman aged 25 to 45 who had recovered from COVID-19.

This clone was counted between two and nine times. This sequence joins TRBV12-5 and TRBJ2-5; 8 nucleotides agree with TRBD1. With 7 bases clipped from V and 5 bases from J, the junction kept 6 bases outside the gene matches. The CDR3 contains 13 residues. Germline CDR1 and CDR2: LGHNT and FRNRAP. The CDR3 loop reads CASAPDRDETQYF. The CDR3 region has the DNA TGTGCTAGTGCCCCGGACAGGGATGAGACCCAGTACTTC.

V is TRBV7-6 and J is TRBJ2-1, with 7 positions matching TRBD2. The germline V gene encodes CDR1 SGHVS and CDR2 FNYEAQ. This CDR3 region has 17 residues. Trimming at V came to 4 bases and at J to 2 bases, leaving 11 bases not matched to a gene. As DNA, the CDR3 is TGTGCCAGCAGCTCCACCCCAGCGGGGATAACCTACAATGAGCAGTTCTTC. Its protein is CASSSTPAGITYNEQFF.

The rearrangement joins TRBV7-2 to TRBJ2-5, with TRBD2 matching 8 bases. The CDR3 totals 15 residues. J gave up 7 bases and V 3 bases, and 10 bases lay outside the gene matches. The germline gives CDR1 SGHTA, CDR2 FQGNSA. CDR3 in DNA: TGTGCCAGCAGCTTCCCGGGGGGGGGCGTGGCGACCCAGTACTTC. Residues: CASSFPGGGVATQYF.

The gene calls are TRBV5-1 and TRBJ1-3; 8 bases fit TRBD1. With V trimmed by 6 bases and J by 2 bases, 7 bases remained unmatched. This CDR3 is built from 15 residues. CDR1 is SGHRS and CDR2 is YFSETQ in the germline V gene. This CDR3 is CASTPQGATGNTIYF. CDR3 nucleotides: TGCGCCAGCACCCCCCAGGGGGCTACTGGAAACACCATATATTTT. The variable domain in full, with the rest retrieved from reference TRBV5-1 and TRBJ1-3, is KAGVTQTPRYLIKTRGQQVTLSCSPISGHRSVSWYQQTPGQGLQFLFEYFSETQRNKGNFPGRFSGRQFSNSRSEMNVSTLELGDSALYLCASTPQGATGNTIYFGEGSWLTVV.

This chain uses TRBV5-4 with TRBJ1-1; the D gene is possibly TRBD1 (5 bases). V gave up 4 bases and J gave up 4 bases, with 14 bases separating them. CDR1 is SGHNT, CDR2 YYREEE, per germline (reference sequence). The CDR3 length is 14 residues. Written as DNA, the CDR3 is TGTGCCAGCAGCCCAGGGCGGGAGGGCACTGAAGCTTTCTTT. Amino acid sequence: CASSPGREGTEAFF.

A few counts support this clone. This chain uses TRBV19 with TRBJ2-5, with D perhaps TRBD2 (6 bases). Trimming cost V 1 base and J 5 bases, with 11 bases left between them. Germline loops: CDR1 LNHDA, CDR2 SQIVND (reference sequence). The CDR3 extends over 14 amino acids. The CDR3 sequence: CASSIVGGEETQYF. In nucleotides, the CDR3 is TGTGCCAGTAGTATAGTAGGAGGGGAGGAGACCCAGTACTTC.

The V gene is TRBV30, the J gene TRBJ2-2; 7 positions match TRBD2. The V segment lost 0 bases and the J segment 4 bases; nucleotides outside the gene matches: 8. Looked up from germline, CDR1 is GTSNPN and CDR2 is SVGIG (reference sequence). The CDR3 totals 16 residues. CDR3 amino acids: CAWSVPGGPSTGELFF. The CDR3 region has the DNA TGTGCCTGGAGTGTACCGGGAGGCCCGAGCACCGGGGAGCTGTTTTTT.

The chain recombines TRBV19 with TRBJ1-2; 7 bases line up with TRBD1. J lost 0 bases, V lost 3 bases, and 7 bases had no gene match. From germline, CDR1 is LNHDA and CDR2 SQIVND (reference sequence). The CDR3 consists of 16 residues. The CDR3 reads CASSIGQEPPNYGYTF. The CDR3 DNA reads TGTGCCAGTAGTATTGGACAGGAACCTCCTAACTATGGCTACACCTTC. Full variable domain (remainder filled in from reference TRBV19 and TRBJ1-2): DGGITQSPKYLFRKEGQNVTLSCEQNLNHDAMYWYRQDPGQGLRLIYYSQIVNDFQKGDIAEGYSVSREKKESFPLTVTSAQKNPTAFYLCASSIGQEPPNYGYTFGSGTRLTVV.

CDR3 bases: TGTGCCAGCAGTCTCTCCGGGACAGGGGTGGGCTATGGCTACACCTTC. It encodes CASSLSGTGVGYGYTF. J is TRBJ1-2 and V is TRBV27, with 10 positions matching TRBD1. The length of the CDR3 is 16 residues. Germline values: CDR1 MNHEY, CDR2 SMNVEV (reference sequence). Trimming took 5 bases from V and 4 from J; bases not matched to a gene: 10.

A remark on this clone: Other DNA sequences from this sample encode an identical CDR3 as well. The chain combines TRBV5-1 with TRBJ2-1; the D gene is possibly TRBD2 (5 bases). CDR1 SGHRS and CDR2 YFSETQ come from the germline V gene. The CDR3 is 15 amino acids. V was pared by 0 bases and J by 0 bases, with 7 bases between. CDR3 in amino acids: CASSLAGSSYNEQFF. In DNA form, the CDR3 reads TGCGCCAGCAGCTTGGCGGGGAGCTCCTACAATGAGCAGTTCTTC.

This clone has a single count. V gene TRBV9 combines with J gene TRBJ1-1, with D perhaps TRBD1 (5 bases). Trimming took 2 bases from V and 0 from J, leaving 8 bases between them. The CDR3 is 14 residues long. Germline CDR1 and CDR2: SGDLS and YYNGEE. As DNA, the CDR3 is TGTGCCAGCAGCGTGGGACTCATGAACACTGAAGCTTTCTTT. This encodes CASSVGLMNTEAFF.

This clone was found once. The chain couples TRBV5-5 to TRBJ1-4; the D gene is possibly TRBD1 (5 bases). The CDR3 length is 13 residues. V was shortened by 2 bases and J by 8 bases, with 10 bases between the two germline ends. Per germline, CDR1 SGHKS and CDR2 YYEKEE (reference sequence). This CDR3 reads CASSFTGDEKLFF. The CDR3 nucleotides are TGTGCCAGCAGCTTCACAGGTGACGAAAAACTGTTTTTT. The full variable domain, with the rest looked up from reference TRBV5-5 and TRBJ1-4, is DAGVTQSPTHLIKTRGQQVTLRCSPISGHKSVSWYQQVLGQGPQFIFQYYEKEERGRGNFPDRFSARQFPNYSSELNVNALLLGDSALYLCASSFTGDEKLFFGSGTQLSVL.

The CDR3 region has the DNA TGTGCCAGCAGTAACAGCACCGAGCAGTACTTC. Translating gives CASSNSTEQYF. The chain recombines TRBV13 with TRBJ2-7; no firm D call. This CDR3 region has 11 residues. The germline CDR1 and CDR2 sequences are PRHDT and FYEKMQ (reference sequence). V was pared by 6 bases and J by 6 bases, with 9 bases between. The full variable domain, completed using reference TRBV13 and TRBJ2-7, is AAGVIQSPRHLIKEKRETATLKCYPIPRHDTVYWYQQGPGQDPQFLISFYEKMQSDKGSIPDRFSAQQFSDYHSELNMSSLELGDSALYFCASSNSTEQYFGPGTRLTVT.

The V and J genes are TRBV5-6 and TRBJ1-3, with D unresolved. Trimming took 0 bases from V and 1 from J, leaving 8 bases between them. Germline V gene data show CDR1 as SGHDT and CDR2 as YYEEEE. The CDR3 sequence is 15 residues long. CDR3 coding DNA: TGTGCCAGCAGCTTGGGCGTTGTTTCTGGAAACACCATATATTTT. This sequence encodes CASSLGVVSGNTIYF.

This rearrangement joins TRBV5-6 to TRBJ2-7; the D gene is possibly TRBD1 (6 bases). This CDR3 is built from 14 residues. Deletions cut 3 bases from V and 1 base from J, with 11 bases between. The germline gives CDR1 SGHDT, CDR2 YYEEEE. CDR3 DNA sequence: TGTGCCAGCAGCTCGTGGACAGTTTCCTACGAGCAGTACTTC. Translation: CASSSWTVSYEQYF.

V gene TRBV6-2 or TRBV6-3 combines with J gene TRBJ2-7; 8 bases line up with TRBD2. This CDR3 has 15 amino acids. CDR1 is MNHEY and CDR2 is SVGEGT in the germline V gene. The ends lost 4 bases at V and 2 bases at J; junction bases unmatched: 7. The chain's CDR3 is CASSSERGPTYEQYF. The CDR3 bases are TGTGCCAGCAGTTCTGAGCGGGGGCCCACCTACGAGCAGTACTTC.

The V gene is TRBV6-5, the J gene TRBJ2-7; 10 nucleotides line up with TRBD2. The V and J ends lost 8 bases and 0 bases, in that order; junction bases with no gene match: 7. The CDR3 runs to 15 residues. Germline loops: CDR1 MNHEY, CDR2 SVGAGI. CDR3 amino acids: CASRRERGGSYEQYF. Here the CDR3 DNA reads TGTGCCAGCCGGCGGGAGCGGGGGGGCTCCTACGAGCAGTACTTC.

The chain links TRBV2 to TRBJ2-3, with 9 bases that match TRBD2. The CDR3 is 15 residues long. Germline assignment: CDR1 SNHLY and CDR2 FYNNEI. With V trimmed by 7 bases and J by 6 bases, 11 bases remained unmatched. Written as DNA, the CDR3 is TGTGCCAGCACTTTGATGGCGGGGGGGATGGATACGCAGTATTTT. Protein product: CASTLMAGGMDTQYF.

CDR3 sequence: CASDPGQTNYGYTF. DNA of the CDR3: TGTGCCAGCGACCCGGGACAAACTAACTATGGCTACACCTTC. This chain uses TRBV2 with TRBJ1-2, with a possible D match to TRBD1 (6 bases). This CDR3 is 14 amino acids long. V lost 8 bases to trimming and J lost 0 bases, with 13 bases between them. Germline V gene sequence: CDR1 SNHLY, CDR2 FYNNEI.